Each of the 28 T cell receptor beta chains below was sequenced from the same sample in a study of blood T cell repertoires in COVID-19. Sequencing used immunoSEQ multiplex PCR; TCRdb keeps in-frame clones, though not all of them. The sample includes some 200,000 clones, about nine tenths of them seen just once. Source material: peripheral blood. The receptors originated from a man between 65 and 79 years old with acute or convalescent COVID-19.

The genes are TRBV10-2 and TRBJ2-5; TRBD2 agrees at 11 bases. This CDR3 comprises 14 residues. The germline gives CDR1 WSHSY, CDR2 SAAADI. V lost 6 bases, J lost 4 bases, and 4 bases stayed unmatched. The CDR3 protein is CASSGLAGGETQYF. CDR3 DNA sequence: TGCGCCAGCAGCGGACTAGCGGGTGGAGAGACCCAGTACTTC.

The genes are TRBV19 and TRBJ1-5; D uncertain. V lost 6 bases, J lost 7 bases, and 13 bases lay in between. Germline values: CDR1 LNHDA, CDR2 SQIVND (reference sequence). The CDR3 is made up of 13 amino acids. CDR3 residues: CASRETLNQPQHF. The CDR3 coding sequence is TGTGCCAGTAGAGAAACTTTAAACCAGCCCCAGCATTTT.

The chain joins TRBV19 to TRBJ1-2; D unclear. Trimming cost V 5 bases and J 10 bases, with 14 bases left between them. The CDR3 spans 12 residues. In germline, CDR1 is LNHDA, CDR2 SQIVND (reference sequence). This CDR3 is CASSSTAFVYTF. CDR3 sequence (DNA): TGTGCCAGTAGTTCTACCGCTTTTGTCTACACCTTC.

In its sample, this clone was seen once. The chain combines TRBV19 with TRBJ2-7; maybe TRBD2 (6 bases). The germline V and J ends were trimmed by 6 bases and 6 bases, with 21 bases remaining between them. Per germline, CDR1 LNHDA and CDR2 SQIVND (reference sequence). The CDR3 consists of 15 residues. CDR3 DNA sequence: TGTGCCAGTAGATCCTCCGGGACTCAAGTCCGCGAGCAGTACTTC. Encoded protein: CASRSSGTQVREQYF.

The chain is built from TRBV5-1 and TRBJ2-1; 11 bases fit TRBD2. This CDR3 is 18 amino acids long. Trimming cost V 2 bases and J 0 bases; bases outside gene matches: 7. CDR1 is SGHRS, CDR2 YFSETQ, per germline. As DNA, the CDR3 is TGCGCCAGCAGCTTATGGACTAGCGGGTTTAGCTCCTACAATGAGCAGTTCTTC. The encoded protein is CASSLWTSGFSSYNEQFF.

This clone was detected only a few times. V usage is TRBV18 and J usage is TRBJ1-1; a weak D match, TRBD1 (5 bases). CDR1 and CDR2 (germline): KGHSH, LQKENI. Trimming took off 3 bases at V and 0 bases at J, with 8 bases between the two ends. The CDR3 has 14 residues. The CDR3 here is CASSPSTVNTEAFF. The CDR3 bases are TGTGCCAGCTCACCGTCGACAGTGAACACTGAAGCTTTCTTT.

The V call is TRBV6-5, the J call TRBJ2-2, with a tentative D call TRBD1 (6 bases). This CDR3 has 15 residues. Trimming removed 5 bases from V and 0 bases from J, with 10 bases in between. Germline CDR1 reads MNHEY; CDR2 reads SVGAGI. CDR3: CASSIGTTNTGELFF. CDR3 nucleotides: TGTGCCAGCAGTATCGGGACAACGAACACCGGGGAGCTGTTTTTT.

The chain has TRBV6-5 and TRBJ2-7, with D tentatively TRBD2 (5 bases). V gave up 3 bases and J gave up 3 bases, with 15 bases separating them. CDR3 length equals 15 residues. Germline assignment: CDR1 MNHEY and CDR2 SVGAGI. The CDR3 sequence: CASSYGSNSDYEQYF. The CDR3 coding sequence is TGTGCCAGCAGTTATGGGAGTAATTCGGACTACGAGCAGTACTTC.

This clone has only one observation. This rearrangement joins TRBV19 to TRBJ2-1; D is possibly TRBD2 (6 bases). With 1 base removed from V and 7 bases from J, the gap between germline ends came to 11 bases. This CDR3 has 14 amino acids. The germline V gene encodes CDR1 LNHDA and CDR2 SQIVND (reference sequence). The CDR3 protein is CASSIAGVGNEQFF. The CDR3 region has the DNA TGTGCCAGTAGTATAGCGGGAGTGGGTAATGAGCAGTTCTTC.

The chain links TRBV28 to TRBJ2-5, with TRBD2 matching over 10 bases. V lost 6 bases and J lost 7; bases outside the gene matches: 14. The CDR3 contains 16 residues. Germline CDR1 MDHEN, CDR2 SYDVKM. The CDR3 DNA is TGTGCCAGCAGCCCCCAAGAGAGCGGGAGGGATGGGACCCAGTACTTC. It is translated as CASSPQESGRDGTQYF.

There are a few counts of this clone. The chain uses TRBV24-1 and TRBJ2-1, with 9 positions matching TRBD1. Germline lookup yields CDR1 KGHDR and CDR2 SFDVKD. The length of the CDR3 is 18 residues. The junction had 16 bases not matched to a gene; V was cut back by 2 bases and J by 9 bases. CDR3 coding DNA: TGTGCCACCAGTGATTCTTCGGGACAGGGAGAGCCGAGCGGTGAGCAGTTCTTC. It is translated as CATSDSSGQGEPSGEQFF.

This rearrangement joins TRBV5-1 to TRBJ2-7, with a possible D match to TRBD1 (5 bases). The CDR3 totals 14 residues. The V gene lost 0 bases and the J gene lost 3 bases, with 10 bases spanning the gap. The germline V gene has CDR1 SGHRS and CDR2 YFSETQ. The CDR3 sequence is CASSLGAGNYEQYF. CDR3 DNA sequence: TGCGCCAGCAGCTTGGGCGCAGGGAACTACGAGCAGTACTTC. Variable domain in full (rest from reference TRBV5-1 and TRBJ2-7): KAGVTQTPRYLIKTRGQQVTLSCSPISGHRSVSWYQQTPGQGLQFLFEYFSETQRNKGNFPGRFSGRQFSNSRSEMNVSTLELGDSALYLCASSLGAGNYEQYFGPGTRLTVT.

Comments on this clone: At the DNA level, this CDR3 is encoded by other sequences in the same sample as well. The chain carries TRBV19 and TRBJ1-6; 7 bases align to TRBD1. The CDR3 consists of 14 residues. V was clipped by 8 bases and J by 7 bases; unmatched bases: 8. Germline loops: CDR1 LNHDA, CDR2 SQIVND (reference sequence). The CDR3 loop is CASSTGTVNSPLHF. The CDR3 bases are TGTGCCAGTTCAACCGGGACAGTGAATTCACCCCTCCACTTT.

J is TRBJ1-1 and V is TRBV15; weak D call: TRBD1 (5 bases). Germline V gene lookup returns CDR1 LNHNV and CDR2 YYDKDF (reference sequence). Trimming took off 3 bases at V and 5 bases at J, with 13 bases between the two ends. The CDR3 is made up of 14 amino acids. The CDR3 region is CATSSAGGLTEAFF. The CDR3 DNA sequence: TGTGCCACCAGCAGTGCTGGGGGGTTGACTGAAGCTTTCTTT.

This clone turned up a few times. This rearrangement joins TRBV14 to TRBJ2-3; D possibly corresponds to TRBD2 (6 bases). V gave up 3 bases and J gave up 4 bases, with 14 bases separating them. This CDR3 comprises 15 residues. Per the germline V gene, CDR1 is SGHDN and CDR2 is FVKESK. CDR3 DNA: TGTGCCAGCAGCCACCGGGACTCGTATTCAGATACGCAGTATTTT. Its protein product is CASSHRDSYSDTQYF.

V is TRBV7-9 and J is TRBJ2-7, with D uncertain. The CDR3 totals 14 residues. V dropped 5 bases and J dropped 2 bases, with 13 bases sitting between them. Germline CDR1 and CDR2: SEHNR and FQNEAQ (reference sequence). The chain's CDR3 is CASSPQDITYEQYF. The CDR3 DNA reads as TGTGCCAGCAGCCCCCAAGACATTACCTACGAGCAGTACTTC.

The V gene is TRBV7-9, the J gene TRBJ2-3; no clear D gene. CDR3 length equals 16 residues. The V end was cut by 2 bases, the J end by 1 base, with 13 bases between. The germline V gene has CDR1 SEHNR and CDR2 FQNEAQ (reference sequence). In DNA, the CDR3 is TGTGCCAGCAGCTTATCTCTGAGTGTTGGCACAGATACGCAGTATTTT. It is translated as CASSLSLSVGTDTQYF.

The V and J genes are TRBV11-2 and TRBJ2-1, with D perhaps matching TRBD1 (5 bases). The CDR3 is 15 amino acids. CDR1 is SGHAT, CDR2 FQNNGV, per germline. The germline V and J ends were trimmed by 3 bases and 0 bases, with 9 bases remaining between them. CDR3 region: CASSLRQSSYNEQFF. The CDR3 bases are TGTGCCAGCAGCTTGAGACAGAGCTCCTACAATGAGCAGTTCTTC.

V and J are TRBV4-2 and TRBJ1-5; 9 bases match TRBD1. After removal of 4 bases from V and 7 bases from J, the junction contained 8 bases not matched to a gene. The CDR3 has 15 amino acids. Germline CDR1 is LGHNA and CDR2 is YNFKEQ. CDR3 nucleotides: TGTGCCAGCAGCCCAATGGGACAGGGTAGCCAGCCCCAGCATTTT. This codes for CASSPMGQGSQPQHF.

The chain is built from TRBV12-3 or TRBV12-4 and TRBJ2-3; possible D gene TRBD2, 5 bases. With 7 bases removed from V and 4 bases from J, the gap between germline ends came to 12 bases. This CDR3 spans 13 amino acids. The CDR3, as DNA: TGTGCCAGCACAAGGAGGATCGCAGATACGCAGTATTTT. Its translation: CASTRRIADTQYF.

This clone occurred a few times. The CDR3 loop is CASSLAREIGGYTF. CDR3 DNA sequence: TGTGCCAGCAGCTTGGCCCGGGAGATTGGAGGCTACACCTTC. The chain combines TRBV5-5 with TRBJ1-2; D is unclear. Trimming pared 0 bases from V and 8 bases from J, leaving 14 bases between. The germline gives CDR1 SGHKS, CDR2 YYEKEE (reference sequence). This CDR3 contains 14 residues.

The chain couples TRBV27 to TRBJ2-5; no definite D call. V was shortened by 6 bases and J by 0 bases, with 8 bases between the two germline ends. Germline V gene sequence: CDR1 MNHEY, CDR2 SMNVEV (reference sequence). This CDR3 has 13 amino acids. The CDR3 nucleotides are TGTGCCAGCAGCCCTGTAAACCAAGAGACCCAGTACTTC. Translation: CASSPVNQETQYF.

The V gene is TRBV5-1, the J gene TRBJ1-1; D is undetermined. V dropped 4 bases and J dropped 4 bases, with 20 bases sitting between them. The CDR3 has 16 residues. CDR1 is SGHRS, CDR2 YFSETQ, per germline. CDR3 amino acids: CASSQRWGRGTTEAFF. In nucleotides, the CDR3 is TGCGCCAGCAGCCAAAGGTGGGGTCGGGGAACCACTGAAGCTTTCTTT.

This clone came up a few times. The sample contains more than one DNA sequence encoding this CDR3. V usage is TRBV19 and J usage is TRBJ1-1; D may be TRBD1 (5 bases). The CDR3 sequence is 14 residues long. V lost 5 bases, J lost 2 bases, and 12 bases lay in between. Germline assignment: CDR1 LNHDA and CDR2 SQIVND (reference sequence). The CDR3 region is CASSVTGFNTEAFF. CDR3 bases: TGTGCCAGTAGTGTAACAGGATTCAACACTGAAGCTTTCTTT.

V and J are TRBV7-9 and TRBJ2-7, with D unresolved. Trimming shortened V by 5 bases and J by 6 bases, and 8 bases separated the two germline ends. The CDR3 runs to 11 residues. Germline assignment: CDR1 SEHNR and CDR2 FQNEAQ (reference sequence). CDR3 in amino acids: CASSLYGEQYF. CDR3 in DNA: TGTGCCAGCAGCCTCTACGGCGAGCAGTACTTC.

CDR3 sequence: CASVTQQGNNEKLFF. CDR3 nucleotides: TGTGCCAGCGTGACCCAACAGGGAAATAATGAAAAACTGTTTTTT. The chain joins TRBV2 to TRBJ1-4; TRBD1 might be the D (6 bases). This CDR3 has 15 amino acids. V lost 8 bases and J lost 4, with 17 bases in between. Germline V lookup: CDR1 SNHLY, CDR2 FYNNEI.

This clone occurred a few times. The chain recombines TRBV7-2 with TRBJ2-1; 7 bases are shared with TRBD2. CDR1 and CDR2 (germline): SGHTA, FQGNSA. CDR3 size: 14 residues. Germline trimming cut 3 bases from V and 6 bases from J; bases unmatched to any gene: 5. The CDR3 loop reads CASSLGGSLNEQFF. CDR3 DNA: TGTGCCAGCAGCTTGGGGGGGAGTCTCAATGAGCAGTTCTTC.

The genes are TRBV28 and TRBJ2-7, with D hard to call. This CDR3 region has 14 residues. The V gene lost 4 bases and the J gene lost 3 bases, with 13 bases spanning the gap. CDR1 and CDR2 (germline): MDHEN, SYDVKM. The DNA for the CDR3 is TGTGCCAGCAGTTCGGCGGAGTTTCTCTACGAGCAGTACTTC. The encoded protein is CASSSAEFLYEQYF.